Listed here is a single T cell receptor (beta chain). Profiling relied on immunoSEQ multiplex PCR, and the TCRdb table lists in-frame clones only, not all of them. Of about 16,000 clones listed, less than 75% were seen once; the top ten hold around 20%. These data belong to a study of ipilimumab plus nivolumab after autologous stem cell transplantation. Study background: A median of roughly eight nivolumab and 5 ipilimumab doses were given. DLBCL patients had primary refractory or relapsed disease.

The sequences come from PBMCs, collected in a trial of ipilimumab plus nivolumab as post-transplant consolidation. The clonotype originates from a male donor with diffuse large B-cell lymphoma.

This chain's CDR3 is CASSMGRDQPQHF. As DNA, the CDR3 is TGTGCCAGTAGTATGGGAAGGGACCAGCCCCAGCATTTT. This chain joins TRBV19 and TRBJ1-5, with D possibly matching TRBD1 (5 bases). This CDR3 region has 13 residues. The germline CDR1 and CDR2 sequences are LNHDA and SQIVND (reference sequence). V gave up 3 bases and J gave up 7 bases, with 10 bases separating them.